This passage covers 31 T cell receptor beta chains from one sample sequenced in a study of T cell responses to AZD1222 COVID-19 vaccine. Profiled with immunoSEQ multiplex PCR; TCRdb holds only in-frame clones, not every one. This sample has 150,000 to 200,000 clones, with about 92% found just once. The sequences come from peripheral blood, collected 28 days after the second AZD1222 dose. These receptors all come from an adult who received the AZD1222 COVID-19 vaccine.

V and J are TRBV10-3 and TRBJ2-1, with 9 bases aligning to TRBD2. The germline gives CDR1 ENHRY, CDR2 SYGVKD. V lost 5 bases, J lost 5 bases, and 4 bases stayed unmatched. There are 14 residues in the CDR3. The CDR3 nucleotides are TGTGCCATCAGTAGAGCGGGGGGTGACAATGAGCAGTTCTTC. Its translation is CAISRAGGDNEQFF.

This sequence joins TRBV5-1 and TRBJ2-2; no definite D call. With 5 bases removed from V and 4 bases from J, the gap between germline ends came to 12 bases. Germline V gene lookup returns CDR1 SGHRS and CDR2 YFSETQ. The CDR3 totals 14 residues. CDR3 bases: TGCGCCAGCAGATTTTCAGAGTTCACCGGGGAGCTGTTTTTT. Protein: CASRFSEFTGELFF. Based on the CDR3 plus reference TRBV5-1 and TRBJ2-2, the full variable domain is KAGVTQTPRYLIKTRGQQVTLSCSPISGHRSVSWYQQTPGQGLQFLFEYFSETQRNKGNFPGRFSGRQFSNSRSEMNVSTLELGDSALYLCASRFSEFTGELFFGEGSRLTVL.

The chain couples TRBV11-2 to TRBJ2-5; D is unclear. V lost 0 bases and J lost 5, with 19 bases in between. Germline V CDR1 and CDR2: SGHAT, FQNNGV. CDR3 length equals 17 residues. The CDR3 region is CASSLDGPVTGGETQYF. CDR3 sequence (DNA): TGTGCCAGCAGCTTAGATGGCCCAGTTACTGGTGGGGAGACCCAGTACTTC.

The chain carries TRBV24-1 and TRBJ2-7; either TRBD1 or TRBD2 may fit D (5 bases each). The CDR3 runs to 13 residues. Germline CDR1 KGHDR, CDR2 SFDVKD. Trimming pared 5 bases from V and 0 bases from J, leaving 7 bases between. CDR3 bases: TGTGCCACCAGTGGGGGGAACTCCTACGAGCAGTACTTC. This translates into CATSGGNSYEQYF.

The genes are TRBV18 and TRBJ2-7; TRBD1 aligns across 11 bases. The CDR3 totals 14 residues. Germline CDR1 and CDR2: KGHSH and LQKENI. The V segment lost 2 bases and the J segment 6 bases; nucleotides outside the gene matches: 3. The CDR3 region is CASSPWDRGGEQYF. The DNA of the CDR3 is TGTGCCAGCTCACCATGGGACAGGGGGGGCGAGCAGTACTTC. Full variable domain (outside the CDR3, taken from reference TRBV18 and TRBJ2-7): NAGVMQNPRHLVRRRGQEARLRCSPMKGHSHVYWYRQLPEEGLKFMVYLQKENIIDESGMPKERFSAEFPKEGPSILRIQQVVRGDSAAYFCASSPWDRGGEQYFGPGTRLTVT.

CDR3 nucleotides: TGCAGTGCTAGAGACGACAGGGAGCAGTACTTC. This sequence encodes CSARDDREQYF. The chain combines TRBV20-1 with TRBJ2-7; D may be TRBD1 (6 bases). CDR3 length equals 11 residues. CDR1 DFQATT and CDR2 SNEGSKA come from the germline V gene (reference sequence). V was shortened by 0 bases and J by 7 bases, with 7 bases between the two germline ends.

This rearrangement joins TRBV29-1 to TRBJ2-7; D is possibly TRBD1 (6 bases). The V and J ends lost 3 bases and 0 bases respectively, with 9 bases between them. The length of the CDR3 is 13 residues. Germline V gene lookup returns CDR1 SQVTM and CDR2 ANQGSEA. In DNA, the CDR3 is TGCAGCGTTGATGACAGGAGCTCCTACGAGCAGTACTTC. This codes for CSVDDRSSYEQYF.

The chain links TRBV10-3 to TRBJ2-7; D might be TRBD1 (5 bases). CDR1 and CDR2 from the germline V gene are ENHRY and SYGVKD. CDR3 size: 16 residues. Trimming removed 4 bases from V and 0 bases from J, with 16 bases in between. CDR3 amino acids: CAISVRQRGPSYEQYF. CDR3 DNA: TGTGCCATCAGTGTCCGACAGAGAGGACCCTCCTACGAGCAGTACTTC.

The V gene is TRBV6-5, the J gene TRBJ1-4; D not resolved. There are 13 residues in the CDR3. Per germline, CDR1 MNHEY and CDR2 SVGAGI. Trimming left V 1 base short and J 5 bases short, with 5 bases between. CDR3 sequence (DNA): TGTGCCAGCAGTTACTGGAGGAATGAAAAACTGTTTTTT. Amino acids: CASSYWRNEKLFF.

This clone was detected only a few times. The J gene is TRBJ2-7, the V gene TRBV5-4, with 9 bases aligning to TRBD2. Germline V lookup: CDR1 SGHNT, CDR2 YYREEE (reference sequence). The CDR3 is 15 amino acids. Trimming cost V 7 bases and J 3 bases; bases outside gene matches: 11. The DNA of the CDR3 is TGTGCCAGCGGGAATACAGCGGGAGGACACTACGAGCAGTACTTC. This encodes CASGNTAGGHYEQYF.

This clone came up once. This chain links TRBV4-3 with TRBJ2-2, with 9 nucleotides matching TRBD2. This CDR3 is 16 amino acids long. Germline CDR1 and CDR2: LGHNA and YSLEER. The J segment lost 3 bases and the V segment lost 1 base, leaving 3 bases of the junction unmatched. CDR3 sequence reads: CASSQGPSGDTGELFF. As DNA, the CDR3 is TGCGCCAGCAGCCAAGGACCTAGCGGGGACACCGGGGAGCTGTTTTTT.

V and J are TRBV7-3 and TRBJ2-1, with D maybe TRBD2 (6 bases). Germline V lookup: CDR1 SGHTA, CDR2 FQGTGA. The CDR3 spans 12 residues. Trimming stripped 8 bases from V and 15 bases from J, with 20 bases between. The CDR3 region is CASPPAGRRRFF. The CDR3 DNA reads TGTGCCAGCCCTCCGGCGGGAAGAAGACGGTTCTTC.

The chain combines TRBV5-6 with TRBJ1-2; 9 bases fit TRBD1. J lost 5 bases, V lost 1 base, and 9 bases had no gene match. CDR3 length: 16 amino acids. CDR1 and CDR2 from the germline V gene are SGHDT and YYEEEE. For the CDR3, the DNA is TGTGCCAGCAGCTTGCGGGGACGGGACAGGGCGTATGGCTACACCTTC. The encoded protein is CASSLRGRDRAYGYTF. The full variable domain, with the rest looked up from reference TRBV5-6 and TRBJ1-2, is DAGVTQSPTHLIKTRGQQVTLRCSPKSGHDTVSWYQQALGQGPQFIFQYYEEEERQRGNFPDRFSGHQFPNYSSELNVNALLLGDSALYLCASSLRGRDRAYGYTFGSGTRLTVV.

This clone was recorded only once. This rearrangement joins TRBV7-9 to TRBJ2-7, with D possibly being TRBD1 or TRBD2 (6 bases each). The germline CDR1 and CDR2 sequences are SEHNR and FQNEAQ (reference sequence). Trimming pared 1 base from V and 0 bases from J, leaving 10 bases between. The CDR3 has 15 residues. The CDR3 loop is CASSLEGGSSYEQYF. CDR3 DNA: TGTGCCAGCAGCTTAGAAGGGGGGAGCTCCTACGAGCAGTACTTC.

The chain is built from TRBV5-6 and TRBJ1-2; the D gene is possibly TRBD1 (5 bases). The CDR3 extends over 15 amino acids. Germline-derived CDR1 and CDR2 are SGHDT and YYEEEE. The V end was cut by 4 bases, the J end by 4 bases, with 17 bases between. The CDR3 DNA reads TGTGCCAGCAGCACAGGACCGGGGGGAAGCTATGGCTACACCTTC. Translation gives CASSTGPGGSYGYTF. Complete variable domain (other parts from reference TRBV5-6 and TRBJ1-2): DAGVTQSPTHLIKTRGQQVTLRCSPKSGHDTVSWYQQALGQGPQFIFQYYEEEERQRGNFPDRFSGHQFPNYSSELNVNALLLGDSALYLCASSTGPGGSYGYTFGSGTRLTVV.

V usage is TRBV5-1 and J usage is TRBJ1-2; the D gene is possibly TRBD1 (6 bases). V dropped 0 bases and J dropped 4 bases, with 19 bases sitting between them. The V gene's germline CDR1 is SGHRS and CDR2 YFSETQ. The CDR3 runs to 17 residues. The CDR3 loop is CASSLGTRGAVGYGYTF. The CDR3 DNA follows: TGCGCCAGCAGCTTGGGGACCAGGGGAGCCGTCGGCTATGGCTACACCTTC.

The J gene is TRBJ2-1, the V gene TRBV6-2 or TRBV6-3, with TRBD2 matching 9 bases. Germline CDR1 reads MNHEY; CDR2 reads SVGEGT. The V and J ends lost 4 bases and 2 bases, in that order; junction bases with no gene match: 9. The length of the CDR3 is 17 residues. The DNA of the CDR3 is TGTGCCAGCAGTTCGGCGCTAGCGGGAACCCCCTACAATGAGCAGTTCTTC. This sequence encodes CASSSALAGTPYNEQFF.

Written as DNA, the CDR3 is TGCGCCAGCAGCCTCGATGGGGGAAAGGAAAAACTGTTTTTT. Its protein is CASSLDGGKEKLFF. This chain joins TRBV4-1 and TRBJ1-4; D possibly corresponds to TRBD1 (5 bases). V shed 4 bases and J shed 8 bases, with 14 bases lying between them. This CDR3 has 14 amino acids. Per germline, CDR1 MGHRA and CDR2 YSYEKL.

The chain is built from TRBV6-4 and TRBJ1-1; D is unresolved. V lost 0 bases to trimming and J lost 2 bases, with 4 bases between them. The CDR3 loop spans 13 amino acids. Germline V gene sequence: CDR1 MRHNA, CDR2 SNTAGT. CDR3 region: CASSDSDNTEAFF. CDR3 nucleotide sequence: TGTGCCAGCAGTGACTCGGACAACACTGAAGCTTTCTTT.

The V and J genes are TRBV9 and TRBJ2-1; D is unclear. This CDR3 has 12 amino acids. V lost 5 bases, J lost 10 bases, and 13 bases lay in between. In germline, CDR1 is SGDLS, CDR2 YYNGEE. The CDR3 reads CASRNVSKEQFF. CDR3 sequence (DNA): TGTGCCAGCAGGAATGTATCTAAGGAGCAGTTCTTC.

The sample holds a few counts of this clone. The chain has TRBV7-2 and TRBJ1-4, with 8 nucleotides matching TRBD1. The CDR3 totals 16 residues. J was trimmed by 7 bases and V by 2 bases; bases with no gene match: 9. Germline CDR1 reads SGHTA; CDR2 reads FQGNSA. The DNA of the CDR3 is TGTGCCAGCAGCTTAAACAGCCCTACAGGGGGTGAAAAACTGTTTTTT. This sequence encodes CASSLNSPTGGEKLFF.

This chain uses TRBV6-5 with TRBJ2-3; D might be TRBD2 (5 bases). Germline CDR1 and CDR2: MNHEY and SVGAGI. V lost 6 bases to trimming and J lost 0 bases, with 13 bases between them. The CDR3 has 15 residues. The CDR3 DNA follows: TGTGCCAGCAGCAACGACTATTTTAGCACAGATACGCAGTATTTT. Translating gives CASSNDYFSTDTQYF.

The J gene is TRBJ1-5, the V gene TRBV6-5, with D possibly being TRBD1 (6 bases). Per the germline V gene, CDR1 is MNHEY and CDR2 is SVGAGI. Trimming stripped 2 bases from V and 6 bases from J, with 11 bases between. The CDR3 is made up of 14 amino acids. The CDR3, as DNA: TGTGCCAGCAGTTACGGCAGGGGTAGTCAGCCCCAGCATTTT. Encoded protein: CASSYGRGSQPQHF.

The CDR3 reads CSASPSPGAGETQYF. The CDR3 DNA is TGCAGTGCTAGTCCATCCCCAGGGGCTGGAGAGACCCAGTACTTC. This chain joins TRBV20-1 and TRBJ2-5, with D possibly being TRBD1 (6 bases). Germline CDR1 DFQATT, CDR2 SNEGSKA (reference sequence). This CDR3 has 15 residues. Trimming took off 3 bases at V and 4 bases at J, with 18 bases between the two ends.

The chain couples TRBV19 to TRBJ1-5; the match to TRBD1 covers 10 bases. The germline CDR1 and CDR2 sequences are LNHDA and SQIVND (reference sequence). V lost 7 bases to trimming and J lost 2 bases; unmatched junction nucleotides: 11. CDR3 length equals 17 residues. The CDR3 nucleotides are TGTGCCAGTACGGCCGACAGGGGGCAAGAGGGCAATCAGCCCCAGCATTTT. It yields the protein CASTADRGQEGNQPQHF.

The chain is built from TRBV29-1 and TRBJ1-3; tentative D call: TRBD1 (5 bases). This CDR3 comprises 13 residues. The germline CDR1 and CDR2 sequences are SQVTM and ANQGSEA. V lost 7 bases, J lost 0 bases, and 10 bases lay in between. The CDR3, as DNA: TGCAGCGCAGTGACAGTCTCTGGAAACACCATATATTTT. It yields the protein CSAVTVSGNTIYF.

The CDR3 DNA follows: TGTGCCAGCAGCCATGGAGGACTAGCGGCTGGGGAGCTGTTTTTT. Its protein is CASSHGGLAAGELFF. The chain joins TRBV4-2 to TRBJ2-2; TRBD2 agrees at 10 bases. The CDR3 contains 15 residues. From germline, CDR1 is LGHNA and CDR2 YNFKEQ. The J segment lost 8 bases and the V segment lost 3 bases, leaving 6 bases of the junction unmatched.

The V and J genes are TRBV10-3 and TRBJ2-2; D not certain. The V end lost 4 bases, the J end lost 1 base, and 13 bases lay between the germline ends. Germline V gene sequence: CDR1 ENHRY, CDR2 SYGVKD. The CDR3 loop spans 16 amino acids. The CDR3 sequence is CAISAMMRGNTGELFF. CDR3 nucleotide sequence: TGTGCCATCAGTGCGATGATGCGCGGGAACACCGGGGAGCTGTTTTTT.

This rearrangement joins TRBV27 to TRBJ2-5; 7 bases fit TRBD1. Germline-derived CDR1 and CDR2 are MNHEY and SMNVEV (reference sequence). Trimming cost V 7 bases and J 3 bases; bases outside gene matches: 5. The CDR3 has 13 residues. The CDR3 spells CASKLQGEETQYF. As DNA, the CDR3 is TGTGCCAGCAAACTGCAGGGGGAAGAGACCCAGTACTTC.

The V call is TRBV19, the J call TRBJ2-5; the D gene could be TRBD1 or TRBD2 (5 bases each). V was cut by 3 bases and J by 2 bases, with 16 bases left in between. The CDR3 is 16 residues long. CDR1 is LNHDA, CDR2 SQIVND, per germline (reference sequence). The DNA for the CDR3 is TGTGCCAGTAGTATCATTGGGACGGACGATCAAGAGACCCAGTACTTC. Its protein is CASSIIGTDDQETQYF.

The chain combines TRBV18 with TRBJ1-1, with a weak D call TRBD1 (6 bases). This CDR3 comprises 13 residues. Looked up from germline, CDR1 is KGHSH and CDR2 is LQKENI. The V and J ends lost 3 bases and 8 bases respectively, with 13 bases between them. The CDR3 DNA is TGTGCCAGCTCACCCGGCGGGGGCGCAGAAGCTTTCTTT. Its translation: CASSPGGGAEAFF.